The 19 T cell receptor beta chains below were found in one sample sequenced in a study of T cell responses to AZD1222 COVID-19 vaccine. This table comes from immunoSEQ multiplex PCR, and its TCRdb copy is limited to in-frame clones, with some not included. The sample carries 150,000 or so clones, roughly nine tenths recorded once. Sequencing used peripheral blood, obtained on day 0 of AZD1222 vaccination. The receptor set was obtained from an adult in good health.

The chain couples TRBV5-4 to TRBJ1-3, with D unresolved. The V gene's germline CDR1 is SGHNT and CDR2 YYREEE (reference sequence). The germline V and J ends were trimmed by 4 bases and 0 bases, with 11 bases remaining between them. The length of the CDR3 is 15 residues. The CDR3 nucleotides read TGTGCCAGCAGCCAAGGCGGGGTCTCTGGAAACACCATATATTTT. It specifies CASSQGGVSGNTIYF.

This chain joins TRBV28 and TRBJ1-2; no reliable D call. V was pared by 4 bases and J by 4 bases, with 7 bases between. The CDR3 spans 12 residues. Germline values: CDR1 MDHEN, CDR2 SYDVKM. The CDR3 region is CASSWESYGYTF. The DNA of the CDR3 is TGTGCCAGCAGTTGGGAATCCTATGGCTACACCTTC.

The chain uses TRBV15 and TRBJ1-5; TRBD1 matches at 8 bases. The CDR3 spans 16 residues. The germline V gene encodes CDR1 LNHNV and CDR2 YYDKDF (reference sequence). J gave up 3 bases and V 1 base, and 5 bases lay outside the gene matches. The CDR3 DNA follows: TGTGCCACCAGCAGAGCGCTGACAGGGGCCAATCAGCCCCAGCATTTT. It translates to CATSRALTGANQPQHF.

This rearrangement joins TRBV2 to TRBJ1-2; 12 bases map to TRBD1. Germline trimming cut 0 bases from V and 6 bases from J; bases unmatched to any gene: 14. The germline gives CDR1 SNHLY, CDR2 FYNNEI. The CDR3 consists of 19 residues. CDR3 protein: CASSEASTHGGQGADGYTF. The CDR3, as DNA: TGTGCCAGCAGTGAAGCCTCGACGCACGGGGGACAGGGGGCGGATGGCTACACCTTC.

The chain is built from TRBV28 and TRBJ1-2; D not certain. The CDR3 consists of 12 residues. Trimming stripped 5 bases from V and 4 bases from J, with 8 bases between. The germline V gene encodes CDR1 MDHEN and CDR2 SYDVKM. Here the CDR3 DNA reads TGTGCCAGCAGTATCCGAACCTATGGCTACACCTTC. Amino acids: CASSIRTYGYTF.

This clone was counted a few times. The CDR3 loop is CASSLAGKNTGELFF. The CDR3 region has the DNA TGTGCCAGCAGCTTGGCTGGGAAGAACACCGGGGAGCTGTTTTTT. This rearrangement joins TRBV5-4 to TRBJ2-2; D uncertain. V was pared by 0 bases and J by 1 base, with 7 bases between. The CDR3 spans 15 residues. The germline CDR1 and CDR2 sequences are SGHNT and YYREEE (reference sequence).

This rearrangement joins TRBV7-9 to TRBJ2-3, with TRBD2 matching over 12 bases. The CDR3 has 15 amino acids. CDR1 and CDR2 (germline): SEHNR, FQNEAQ (reference sequence). The trim removed 3 bases at V and 5 bases at J, leaving 3 bases unmatched. The CDR3 nucleotides are TGTGCCAGCAGCTTTAGACTAGCGGGGGAAGATACGCAGTATTTT. Its translation: CASSFRLAGEDTQYF.

The chain joins TRBV7-3 to TRBJ2-1; D is perhaps TRBD1 (5 bases). Trimming took 4 bases from V and 0 from J, leaving 10 bases between them. The CDR3 covers 15 residues. Germline lookup yields CDR1 SGHTA and CDR2 FQGTGA. CDR3 DNA sequence: TGTGCCAGCAGCTCAGGACAAGGCTCCTACAATGAGCAGTTCTTC. It yields the protein CASSSGQGSYNEQFF.

The chain uses TRBV6-5 and TRBJ1-5; 9 nucleotides match TRBD1. V was pared by 10 bases and J by 5 bases, with 3 bases of the junction left unmatched. The germline V gene has CDR1 MNHEY and CDR2 SVGAGI. The CDR3 is 12 residues long. This chain's CDR3 is CATWDRDQPQHF. The DNA for the CDR3 is TGTGCCACCTGGGACAGGGATCAGCCCCAGCATTTT.

V gene TRBV19 combines with J gene TRBJ2-1; TRBD2 matches at 10 bases. Germline loops: CDR1 LNHDA, CDR2 SQIVND (reference sequence). The CDR3 has 16 amino acids. J was trimmed by 2 bases and V by 3 bases; bases with no gene match: 4. The CDR3 DNA is TGTGCCAGTAGTATCGAAGCGGGGGGGCCCTACAATGAGCAGTTCTTC. It yields the protein CASSIEAGGPYNEQFF.

This chain uses TRBV19 with TRBJ1-2; D unclear. The CDR3 runs 13 residues. The ends were cut back, 4 bases at V and 2 bases at J, with 8 bases in the middle. Germline V gene lookup returns CDR1 LNHDA and CDR2 SQIVND (reference sequence). CDR3 DNA sequence: TGTGCCAGTAGTAAGGGAATCAACTATGGCTACACCTTC. This codes for CASSKGINYGYTF. Filled out from reference TRBV19 and TRBJ1-2, the complete variable domain reads DGGITQSPKYLFRKEGQNVTLSCEQNLNHDAMYWYRQDPGQGLRLIYYSQIVNDFQKGDIAEGYSVSREKKESFPLTVTSAQKNPTAFYLCASSKGINYGYTFGSGTRLTVV.

This clone appeared once. The genes are TRBV7-9 and TRBJ1-1; D gene ambiguous. CDR3 length equals 14 residues. V dropped 6 bases and J dropped 7 bases, with 18 bases sitting between them. CDR1 is SEHNR and CDR2 is FQNEAQ in the germline V gene (reference sequence). CDR3 DNA sequence: TGTGCCAGCAGAGTCACAGCGAGCGCCCGTGAAGCTTTCTTT. Its translation: CASRVTASAREAFF.

The V and J genes are TRBV7-8 and TRBJ1-6; TRBD1 matches at 7 bases. J gave up 7 bases and V 4 bases, and 7 bases lay outside the gene matches. Germline CDR1 reads SGHVS; CDR2 reads FQNEAQ. This CDR3 comprises 15 residues. This chain's CDR3 is CASSSDREQNSPLHF. CDR3 coding DNA: TGTGCCAGCAGCTCTGACAGGGAGCAAAATTCACCCCTCCACTTT.

The V call is TRBV5-1, the J call TRBJ1-6, with 9 bases matching TRBD1. V was clipped by 4 bases and J by 10 bases; unmatched bases: 15. CDR1 and CDR2 from the germline V gene are SGHRS and YFSETQ. CDR3 length equals 17 residues. The CDR3 protein is CASSPYFPGQGSSPLHF. The CDR3 nucleotides are TGCGCCAGCAGCCCTTACTTTCCGGGACAGGGTTCCTCACCCCTCCACTTT. The complete variable domain, with remaining parts taken from reference TRBV5-1 and TRBJ1-6, reads KAGVTQTPRYLIKTRGQQVTLSCSPISGHRSVSWYQQTPGQGLQFLFEYFSETQRNKGNFPGRFSGRQFSNSRSEMNVSTLELGDSALYLCASSPYFPGQGSSPLHFGNGTRLTVT.

The chain is built from TRBV27 and TRBJ1-1, with 9 bases aligning to TRBD1. Germline loops: CDR1 MNHEY, CDR2 SMNVEV (reference sequence). Trimming cost V 4 bases and J 6 bases; bases outside gene matches: 9. The CDR3 spans 15 residues. CDR3 amino acids: CASSSPGQGRPEAFF. Here the CDR3 DNA reads TGTGCCAGCAGTTCCCCGGGACAGGGCAGGCCTGAAGCTTTCTTT.

The chain links TRBV7-8 to TRBJ1-2; a possible D gene is TRBD1 (6 bases). V was clipped by 5 bases and J by 8 bases, with 21 bases between them. CDR3 length equals 15 residues. Looked up from germline, CDR1 is SGHVS and CDR2 is FQNEAQ. The CDR3 loop is CASSPRWGRVRGYTF. The CDR3 region has the DNA TGTGCCAGCAGCCCCCGGTGGGGGCGCGTTAGGGGCTACACCTTC.

The V and J genes are TRBV28 and TRBJ1-1; no reliable D call. The length of the CDR3 is 13 residues. V lost 8 bases to trimming and J lost 0 bases, with 10 bases between them. The germline V gene has CDR1 MDHEN and CDR2 SYDVKM. CDR3 amino acids: CASLHTLNTEAFF. The DNA of the CDR3 is TGTGCCAGCTTGCACACCTTGAACACTGAAGCTTTCTTT. Supplemented by reference TRBV28 and TRBJ1-1, the full variable domain reads DVKVTQSSRYLVKRTGEKVFLECVQDMDHENMFWYRQDPGLGLRLIYFSYDVKMKEKGDIPEGYSVSREKKERFSLILESASTNQTSMYLCASLHTLNTEAFFGQGTRLTVV.

The V and J genes are TRBV6-2 or TRBV6-3 and TRBJ1-5; tentatively, D is TRBD1 (5 bases). In germline, CDR1 is MNHEY, CDR2 SVGEGT. CDR3 size: 15 residues. With 5 bases removed from V and 4 bases from J, the gap between germline ends came to 15 bases. CDR3 nucleotide sequence: TGTGCCAGCAGTAACGGCGGGGCGGGGAATCAGCCCCAGCATTTT. Amino acids: CASSNGGAGNQPQHF.

The V call is TRBV4-1, the J call TRBJ1-5; a possible D gene is TRBD1 (5 bases). CDR1 and CDR2 (germline): MGHRA, YSYEKL. This CDR3 has 17 amino acids. The V end lost 1 base, the J end lost 2 bases, and 15 bases lay between the germline ends. The CDR3 nucleotides read TGCGCCAGCAGCCAAGTATCGGGGGTCAGCGGCAATCAGCCCCAGCATTTT. Amino acids: CASSQVSGVSGNQPQHF.